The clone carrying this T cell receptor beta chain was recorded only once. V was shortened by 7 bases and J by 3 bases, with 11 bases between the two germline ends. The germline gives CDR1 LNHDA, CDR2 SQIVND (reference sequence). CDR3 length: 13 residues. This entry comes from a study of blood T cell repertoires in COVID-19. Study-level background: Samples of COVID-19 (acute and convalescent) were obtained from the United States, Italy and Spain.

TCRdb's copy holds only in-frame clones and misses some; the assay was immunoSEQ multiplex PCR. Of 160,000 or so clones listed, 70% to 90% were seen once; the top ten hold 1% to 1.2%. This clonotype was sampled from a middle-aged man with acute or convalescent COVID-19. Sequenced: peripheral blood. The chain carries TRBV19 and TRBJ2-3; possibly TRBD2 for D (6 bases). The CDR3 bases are TGTGCCAGTAATTACGCGGGGACAGATACGCAGTATTTT. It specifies CASNYAGTDTQYF.